These T cell receptor beta chains were read from a single sample in a study of T-cell memory formation after mild COVID-19. MiXCR was run by TCRdb on the 5' RACE reads, yielding one entry per CDR3 protein. The data show under 110,000 distinct CDR3 sequences, around 12% seen once. The sequenced sample consisted of PBMCs or a T cell subset sorted from them (not recorded which). These receptors all come from an adult woman who had mild COVID-19 (a few samples of this study predate the infection). Cell type and time point are not known. CDR3s include the opening cysteine and the closing phenylalanine or tryptophan. D genes are given only for firm matches. Only part of the rows carry a size: once, few, many, or a class if the clone is expanded.

D gene	clone size	V gene	J gene	CDR3 DNA	CDR3 protein
NA	few	TRBV6-4	TRBJ1-1	TGTGCCAGCAGTGTAGACAGATACACTGAAGCTTTCTTT	CASSVDRYTEAFF
NA	NA	TRBV5-6	TRBJ1-2	TGTGCCAGCAGCCGAGACCCTTCTCAGGGGTATGGCTACACCTTC	CASSRDPSQGYGYTF
NA	few	TRBV4-1	TRBJ2-3	TGCGCCAGCAGCCAAGTGGTCAAATCGGTCGCTAGCACAGATACGCAGTATTTT	CASSQVVKSVASTDTQYF
NA	NA	TRBV13	TRBJ2-1	TGTGCCAGCAGTTCACAGTACAATGAGCAGTTCTTC	CASSSQYNEQFF
TRBD2	few	TRBV15	TRBJ2-1	TGTGCCACCAGCAGAGATCATGGGGCGGGGGTGAACAATGAGCAGTTCTTC	CATSRDHGAGVNNEQFF
TRBD2	few	TRBV5-1	TRBJ2-1	TGCGCCAGCAGCTCAGCCCTAGCGGGGGGAGTCGATGAGCAGTTCTTC	CASSSALAGGVDEQFF
TRBD1	many	TRBV4-1	TRBJ2-3	TGCGCCAGCAGCCGACAGACAGGGTCAAGAGATACGCAGTATTTT	CASSRQTGSRDTQYF
TRBD1	NA	TRBV7-9	TRBJ2-3	TGTGCCAGCAGCTATCCGGGACAGGTCACAGATACGCAGTATTTT	CASSYPGQVTDTQYF
TRBD1	NA	TRBV9	TRBJ1-5	TGTGCCAGCAGCGGGGACAGGGGTAATCAGCCCCAGCATTTT	CASSGDRGNQPQHF
TRBD2	NA	TRBV7-9	TRBJ2-4	TGTGCCAGCAGCCCCGCGTCGGGCGGGGGGACCCTCGCCAAAAACATTCAGTACTTC	CASSPASGGGTLAKNIQYF
NA	few	TRBV7-9	TRBJ1-1	TGTGCCAGCAGCTTAGGGGGGAAGCACACTGAAGCTTTCTTT	CASSLGGKHTEAFF
NA	NA	TRBV4-3	TRBJ2-1	TGCGCCAGCAGCGATGCGGAAAGCTCCTACAATGAGCAGTTCTTC	CASSDAESSYNEQFF
NA	NA	TRBV9	TRBJ2-3	TGTGCCAGCAGCGTAGGTCGGGCAGGGCTCACAGATACGCAGTATTTT	CASSVGRAGLTDTQYF
NA	few	TRBV15	TRBJ2-1	TGTGCCACCAGCAGAGATCAACCCCGGACTGTCAATGAGCAGTTCTTC	CATSRDQPRTVNEQFF
NA	few	TRBV7-2	TRBJ1-5	TGTGCCAGCAGCTTATTAGAAGATCAGCCCCAGCATTTT	CASSLLEDQPQHF
TRBD2	few	TRBV5-4	TRBJ2-7	TGTGCCAGCAGCTTGGGGTCGGGAGGAACCTACGAGCAGTACTTC	CASSLGSGGTYEQYF
NA	few	TRBV6-5	TRBJ1-2	TGTGCCAGCAGTTACTCGGGGGGGCCGGATGGCTACACCTTC	CASSYSGGPDGYTF
NA	few	TRBV20-1	TRBJ2-7	TGCAGTGCTAGTAAGCCAGGGGTTTGGAGCTCCTACGAGCAGTACTTC	CSASKPGVWSSYEQYF
NA	few	TRBV7-9	TRBJ2-5	TGTGCCAGCAGCTATCTACGGGACTGGGAGACCCAGTACTTC	CASSYLRDWETQYF
TRBD2	NA	TRBV12-3/TRBV12-4	TRBJ2-1	TGTGCCAGCAGTGGGGGACTAGTATACAACAATGAGCAGTTCTTC	CASSGGLVYNNEQFF
NA	few	TRBV6-6	TRBJ1-3	TGTGCCAGCAGTTACATGGGTTCTGGAAACACCATATATTTT	CASSYMGSGNTIYF
NA	NA	TRBV5-1	TRBJ2-2	TGCGCCAGCAGCCGCCATGACAGTTTTAACACCGGGGAGCTGTTTTTT	CASSRHDSFNTGELFF
NA	NA	TRBV11-2	TRBJ2-3	TGTGCCAGCAGCTTAGCGCCTAAACTTTGGGACAGCACAGATACGCAGTATTTT	CASSLAPKLWDSTDTQYF
NA	few	TRBV11-2	TRBJ2-1	TGTGCCAGCAGCTTAGGTGCAGGGGTGCATGAGCAGTTCTTC	CASSLGAGVHEQFF
TRBD1	few	TRBV25-1	TRBJ2-2	TGTGCCAGCAGTGGGAAAGGTACAGGGGGCGTTGACACCGGGGAGCTGTTTTTT	CASSGKGTGGVDTGELFF
NA	NA	TRBV7-9	TRBJ2-1	TGTGCCAGCAGCCATGTCCGGCTAGGGGTTAACTCCTACAATGAGCAGTTCTTC	CASSHVRLGVNSYNEQFF
TRBD2	NA	TRBV30	TRBJ2-3	TGTGCCTGGAGTCCAACTAGCGACTTCACAGATACGCAGTATTTT	CAWSPTSDFTDTQYF
NA	NA	TRBV7-6	TRBJ2-5	TGTGCCAGCGCTATAAGCGGACAAGAGACCCAGTACTTC	CASAISGQETQYF
TRBD2	NA	TRBV7-9	TRBJ2-1	TGTGCCAGCAGCCCACGTAGCGGGAGGACAGATGAGCAGTTCTTC	CASSPRSGRTDEQFF
NA	NA	TRBV6-6	TRBJ2-7	TGTGCCAGCAGTTACTCGGAAGGGGTGGACGAGCAGTACTTC	CASSYSEGVDEQYF
TRBD1	NA	TRBV11-2	TRBJ2-4	TGTGCCAGCAGCTTGGGGCAGGGGGCCGCCAAAAACATTCAGTACTTC	CASSLGQGAAKNIQYF
TRBD1	few	TRBV24-1	TRBJ1-2	TGTGCCACCAGTGATGGTCACCGGGACAGCCGACCGGATTCCTATGGCTACACCTTC	CATSDGHRDSRPDSYGYTF
NA	NA	TRBV29-1	TRBJ2-2	TGCAGCGTTGAAGGGGGAGACAGCACCGGGGAGCTGTTTTTT	CSVEGGDSTGELFF
NA	NA	TRBV4-1	TRBJ2-7	TGCGCCAGCAGCCAAGAAGCCCGGTCCTACGAGCAGTACTTC	CASSQEARSYEQYF
NA	few	TRBV7-9	TRBJ2-3	TGTGCCAGCAGCCCGCCGGCCCGCAGGGGGGGCTACACAGATACGCAGTATTTT	CASSPPARRGGYTDTQYF
TRBD1	few	TRBV7-9	TRBJ1-1	TGTGCCAGCAGCTTGACCGACAGGGCCGCTGAAGCTTTCTTT	CASSLTDRAAEAFF
NA	few	TRBV2	TRBJ2-3	TGTGCCAAGAGGGTGGCAGATACGCAGTATTTT	CAKRVADTQYF
TRBD2	few	TRBV29-1	TRBJ2-3	TGCAGCGTCGCAGGGGGGACTAGCGGGACTCGCACAGATACGCAGTATTTT	CSVAGGTSGTRTDTQYF
TRBD2	few	TRBV6-6	TRBJ2-1	TGTGCCAGCAGTTACACCCGTGGCGGGAGGGGAAACAATGAGCAGTTCTTC	CASSYTRGGRGNNEQFF
TRBD2	few	TRBV12-3/TRBV12-4	TRBJ2-3	TGTGCCAGCAGTGCACTAGCGTTTACAGATACGCAGTATTTT	CASSALAFTDTQYF
TRBD1	few	TRBV7-9	TRBJ1-3	TGTGCCAGCAGCACCCCGCGGACAGGGGATTTTAACACCATATATTTT	CASSTPRTGDFNTIYF
TRBD1	NA	TRBV10-3	TRBJ2-7	TGTGCCATCAGTGAGGCTGGACAGGGGTACGACTACGAGCAGTACTTC	CAISEAGQGYDYEQYF
TRBD1	few	TRBV27	TRBJ1-2	TGTGCCAGCAGTTCGGGACAGGCCCTCTATGGCTACACCTTC	CASSSGQALYGYTF
NA	few	TRBV4-2	TRBJ2-2	TGTGCCAGCAGCCCCAGGGTTACGGCCGGGGAGCTGTTTTTT	CASSPRVTAGELFF
NA	NA	TRBV27	TRBJ2-1	TGTGCCAGCAGTTTAGGGACACTACCCTACAATGAGCAGTTCTTC	CASSLGTLPYNEQFF
NA	few	TRBV27	TRBJ2-3	TGTGCCAGCTGCTACGGAGGGGCAGATACGCAGTATTTT	CASCYGGADTQYF
NA	few	TRBV20-1	TRBJ2-7	TGCAGTCTCACCTCGGACAACACTCCCGGATACGAGCAGTACTTC	CSLTSDNTPGYEQYF
TRBD2	NA	TRBV20-1	TRBJ2-2	TGCAGTGCTAGAGAACTAGCGGGAGAGACCGGGGAGCTGTTTTTT	CSARELAGETGELFF
NA	few	TRBV5-6	TRBJ2-7	TGTGCCAGCAGCTCTATAGAGGGGGTTACCTACGAGCAGTACTTC	CASSSIEGVTYEQYF
NA	few	TRBV7-9	TRBJ2-5	TGTGCCAGCAGCTTAGAGGTCGGGCCTCCCCAAGAGACCCAGTACTTC	CASSLEVGPPQETQYF
NA	few	TRBV20-1	TRBJ2-1	TGCAGTGCTAGAGATTTAGGCGGGCAAGGGTACAATGAGCAGTTCTTC	CSARDLGGQGYNEQFF
NA	few	TRBV4-1	TRBJ1-1	TGCGCCAGCCAGGTAAGGGAGAACACTGAAGCTTTCTTT	CASQVRENTEAFF
NA	NA	TRBV2	TRBJ2-4	TGTGCCAGCAGTGAAGCGCGCCTCCTCCTCGGGGTAGCCAAAAACATTCAGTACTTC	CASSEARLLLGVAKNIQYF
TRBD1	few	TRBV13	TRBJ2-3	TGTGCCAGCAGCTCCGGACAGGGGAGCACAGATACGCAGTATTTT	CASSSGQGSTDTQYF
NA	few	TRBV7-8	TRBJ2-2	TGTGCCAGCAGCTTCCGGGACACTTACACCGGGGAGCTGTTTTTT	CASSFRDTYTGELFF
NA	NA	TRBV21-1	TRBJ2-7	TGTGCCAGCAGCAAAAGACCCGGGCCCTGCTTTTACGAGCAGTACTTC	CASSKRPGPCFYEQYF
NA	NA	TRBV7-3	TRBJ1-4	TGTGCCAGCAGCTTATCTACTGAGGGGCAGGAAAAACTGTTTTTT	CASSLSTEGQEKLFF
NA	many	TRBV5-1	TRBJ2-7	TGCGCCAGCAGCTTGGAAGGGATTTCCTCCTACGAGCAGTACTTC	CASSLEGISSYEQYF